Below are 17 T cell receptor beta chains sequenced from a single sample in a study of long-term antiretroviral therapy in people with HIV. Survey-level resolution applied to immunoSEQ assay v3.0. The method was immunoSEQ multiplex PCR; TCRdb's version includes in-frame clones alone and lacks a portion of them. The sample shows some 25,000 clones, about 86% of them seen only once. The specimen was unsorted PBMCs, collected less than 4.7 years after starting antiretroviral therapy. The receptors were gathered from a man aged 25-45 years with HIV.

The chain combines TRBV19 with TRBJ2-5; 11 bases align to TRBD1. Germline lookup yields CDR1 LNHDA and CDR2 SQIVND (reference sequence). The CDR3 loop spans 13 amino acids. The V gene end was trimmed by 9 bases and the J gene end by 5 bases; junction bases not matched to a gene: 5. CDR3 sequence: CASRDRGVETQYF. The CDR3 nucleotides are TGTGCCAGCAGGGACAGGGGGGTCGAGACCCAGTACTTC.

This sequence joins TRBV4-1 and TRBJ1-1; D call uncertain. The ends were cut back, 0 bases at V and 6 bases at J, with 11 bases in the middle. This CDR3 has 14 amino acids. Germline V gene lookup returns CDR1 MGHRA and CDR2 YSYEKL. The CDR3 DNA sequence: TGCGCCAGCAGCCAAGATGACTTAAGGGCTGAAGCTTTCTTT. Translating gives CASSQDDLRAEAFF.

The chain links TRBV7-2 to TRBJ2-3; D perhaps matches TRBD2 (5 bases). With 0 bases removed from V and 9 bases from J, the gap between germline ends came to 10 bases. Germline lookup yields CDR1 SGHTA and CDR2 FQGNSA. The CDR3 extends over 13 amino acids. This CDR3 is CASSLARSGTQYF. CDR3 sequence (DNA): TGTGCCAGCAGCTTAGCGCGCAGCGGCACGCAGTATTTT.

This chain links TRBV15 with TRBJ2-3; D is unclear. V was cut by 5 bases and J by 4 bases, with 16 bases left in between. Germline lookup yields CDR1 LNHNV and CDR2 YYDKDF (reference sequence). This CDR3 has 15 amino acids. The CDR3 protein is CATSPQSPQPDTQYF. In DNA, the CDR3 is TGTGCCACCAGCCCACAAAGCCCGCAGCCAGATACGCAGTATTTT.

This clone was detected a few times. The CDR3 reads CASSLRRGQPQHF. CDR3 DNA: TGTGCCAGCAGCCTACGCCGAGGGCAGCCCCAGCATTTT. The gene calls are TRBV6-4 and TRBJ1-5; D call uncertain. CDR1 and CDR2 (germline): MRHNA, SNTAGT. V shed 6 bases and J shed 7 bases, with 13 bases lying between them. This CDR3 is 13 amino acids long.

CDR3 bases: TGTGCCAGCGGGGGGGGCGACAGGGTGGGCAATCAGCCCCAGCATTTT. As protein: CASGGGDRVGNQPQHF. This chain connects TRBV6-6 to TRBJ1-5; the match to TRBD1 covers 7 bases. J lost 2 bases, V lost 8 bases, and 12 bases had no gene match. The CDR3 runs to 16 residues. The germline V gene has CDR1 MNHNY and CDR2 SVGAGI (reference sequence).

The chain recombines TRBV6-5 with TRBJ2-1; a possible D gene is TRBD2 (6 bases). The CDR3 is 13 amino acids. Germline CDR1 is MNHEY and CDR2 is SVGAGI. V lost 0 bases and J lost 10, with 10 bases in between. The CDR3 reads CASSYSSGDEQFF. DNA of the CDR3: TGTGCCAGCAGTTACTCGTCGGGGGACGAGCAGTTCTTC.

The chain carries TRBV4-2 and TRBJ2-1, with D unclear. The germline V gene has CDR1 LGHNA and CDR2 YNFKEQ. This CDR3 comprises 16 residues. The V gene lost 5 bases and the J gene lost 2 bases, with 16 bases spanning the gap. The CDR3 DNA sequence: TGTGCCAGCAGCTACACTGCCGGTGGGACCTACAATGAGCAGTTCTTC. Translating it yields CASSYTAGGTYNEQFF.

Details on this clone: One end of the junction varies from germline; a read error may be responsible. The chain recombines TRBV14 with TRBJ2-1; D ambiguous. The germline CDR1 and CDR2 sequences are SGHDN and FVKESK. The CDR3 totals 13 residues. CDR3 in amino acids: CASSQEGYKEQFF. The CDR3 DNA reads TGTGCCAGCAGCCAAGAAGGCTACAAAGAGCAGTTCTTC.

The chain uses TRBV4-3 and TRBJ1-2, with D hard to call. Germline lookup yields CDR1 LGHNA and CDR2 YSLEER. The V gene lost 1 base and the J gene lost 2 bases, with 5 bases spanning the gap. There are 13 residues in the CDR3. The DNA of the CDR3 is TGCGCCAGCAGCCAAGGGGTAAACTATGGCTACACCTTC. This encodes CASSQGVNYGYTF.

A single count supports this clone. V usage is TRBV4-3 and J usage is TRBJ2-5; 11 bases match TRBD2. J gave up 3 bases and V 2 bases, and 5 bases lay outside the gene matches. The CDR3 loop spans 16 amino acids. Germline V gene sequence: CDR1 LGHNA, CDR2 YSLEER. The CDR3 DNA sequence: TGCGCCAGCAGCCAAATACAGACTAGCGGGGAAGAGACCCAGTACTTC. The encoded protein is CASSQIQTSGEETQYF.

The gene calls are TRBV7-8 and TRBJ2-7, with 7 bases aligning to TRBD1. This CDR3 region has 15 residues. In germline, CDR1 is SGHVS, CDR2 FQNEAQ. J gave up 1 base and V 3 bases, and 6 bases lay outside the gene matches. In DNA form, the CDR3 reads TGTGCCAGCAGCTTTGAGGGGACAGAATCCTACGAGCAGTACTTC. Residues: CASSFEGTESYEQYF.

This chain connects TRBV9 to TRBJ2-2; the D gene could be TRBD1 or TRBD2 (7 bases each). There are 16 residues in the CDR3. Germline assignment: CDR1 SGDLS and CDR2 YYNGEE. V lost 3 bases and J 8 bases, leaving 20 bases between the germline ends. CDR3 coding DNA: TGTGCCAGCAGCGGGGAGGGGGCCACAGGAGAGGGGGAGCTGTTTTTT. Translation gives CASSGEGATGEGELFF.

This chain joins TRBV7-9 and TRBJ2-1, with TRBD2 identical over 11 bases. V shed 5 bases, J shed 0 bases, and the junction held 9 bases outside the gene matches. This CDR3 is built from 18 residues. Germline V lookup: CDR1 SEHNR, CDR2 FQNEAQ (reference sequence). CDR3 region: CASSQGTSGSSSYNEQFF. In nucleotides, the CDR3 is TGTGCCAGCAGCCAGGGGACTAGCGGAAGCAGCTCCTACAATGAGCAGTTCTTC. The full variable domain, rest sourced from reference TRBV7-9 and TRBJ2-1, is DTGVSQNPRHKITKRGQNVTFRCDPISEHNRLYWYRQTLGQGPEFLTYFQNEAQLEKSRLLSDRFSAERPKGSFSTLEIQRTEQGDSAMYLCASSQGTSGSSSYNEQFFGPGTRLTVL.

This chain connects TRBV19 to TRBJ1-2, with a tentative D call TRBD1 (6 bases). The ends were cut back, 2 bases at V and 8 bases at J, with 12 bases in the middle. The CDR3 loop spans 13 amino acids. Germline V gene sequence: CDR1 LNHDA, CDR2 SQIVND (reference sequence). This CDR3 reads CASSITGHKGYTF. CDR3 nucleotide sequence: TGTGCCAGTAGTATAACGGGACATAAAGGCTACACCTTC.

The chain links TRBV9 to TRBJ1-5, with TRBD1 matching 8 bases. This CDR3 spans 15 amino acids. CDR1 is SGDLS and CDR2 is YYNGEE in the germline V gene. The ends lost 0 bases at V and 4 bases at J; junction bases unmatched: 3. DNA for the CDR3: TGTGCCAGCAGCGTAGGGCAGGGGGCGAATCAGCCCCAGCATTTT. The encoded protein is CASSVGQGANQPQHF. Supplemented by reference TRBV9 and TRBJ1-5, the full variable domain reads DSGVTQTPKHLITATGQRVTLRCSPRSGDLSVYWYQQSLDQGLQFLIQYYNGEERAKGNILERFSAQQFPDLHSELNLSSLELGDSALYFCASSVGQGANQPQHFGDGTRLSIL.

V gene TRBV6-1 combines with J gene TRBJ1-4, with D possibly being TRBD1 (5 bases). Trimming shortened V by 5 bases and J by 3 bases, and 10 bases separated the two germline ends. This CDR3 region has 14 residues. CDR1 and CDR2 from the germline V gene are MNHNS and SASEGT. The CDR3 region is CASSKGPSNEKLFF. CDR3 coding DNA: TGTGCCAGCAGTAAGGGACCGTCTAATGAAAAACTGTTTTTT.